Following are 12 T cell receptor beta chains from one sample sequenced in a study of cytomegalovirus exposure and HLA in healthy donors. PCR was performed using 60 Vbeta and 13 Jbeta primers. Generated by immunoSEQ multiplex PCR, the TCRdb table keeps only in-frame clones and is missing some. The table has about 120,000 clones, 70% to 80% seen once. Specimen: PBMCs. The receptors here all came from a woman between 35 and 50 years old in good health and CMV-seropositive.

The chain is built from TRBV4-2 and TRBJ2-5; possible D gene TRBD2, 7 bases. V lost 4 bases to trimming and J lost 5 bases, with 17 bases between them. The length of the CDR3 is 15 residues. CDR1 and CDR2 from the germline V gene are LGHNA and YNFKEQ. The DNA of the CDR3 is TGTGCCAGCAGCCCGGGGAGGGGGGGGGCCGAGACCCAGTACTTC. This gives the protein CASSPGRGGAETQYF.

V is TRBV30 and J is TRBJ2-7; D unclear. The CDR3 loop spans 12 amino acids. CDR1 and CDR2 (germline): GTSNPN, SVGIG (reference sequence). V was pared by 2 bases and J by 6 bases, with 11 bases between. The CDR3 DNA sequence: TGTGCCTGGAGTCCCCAGGCTCCCGAGCAGTACTTC. Translating it yields CAWSPQAPEQYF.

This chain joins TRBV5-1 and TRBJ1-6; no clear D gene. Germline CDR1 SGHRS, CDR2 YFSETQ. The V end lost 2 bases, the J end lost 0 bases, and 6 bases lay between the germline ends. CDR3 length: 15 residues. The chain's CDR3 is CASSLSGSYNSPLHF. The CDR3 nucleotides are TGCGCCAGCAGCTTATCGGGCTCCTATAATTCACCCCTCCACTTT.

The rearrangement joins TRBV2 to TRBJ2-1; 8 bases map to TRBD2. J was trimmed by 8 bases and V by 5 bases; bases with no gene match: 8. This CDR3 region has 14 residues. Per germline, CDR1 SNHLY and CDR2 FYNNEI. The CDR3 region is CASSFTGGRDEQFF. Written as DNA, the CDR3 is TGTGCCAGCAGTTTTACGGGGGGGAGGGATGAGCAGTTCTTC.

This chain links TRBV6-5 with TRBJ1-2; D may be TRBD1 (6 bases). Deletions cut 5 bases from V and 7 bases from J, with 17 bases between. CDR1 MNHEY and CDR2 SVGAGI come from the germline V gene. There are 14 residues in the CDR3. CDR3 sequence: CASSRSTQGAGYTF. The CDR3 region has the DNA TGTGCCAGCAGTCGTAGCACACAGGGCGCTGGCTACACCTTC.

The rearrangement uses TRBV5-1 and TRBJ2-3; 9 bases fit TRBD2. The CDR3 covers 13 residues. With 7 bases clipped from V and 6 bases from J, the junction kept 6 bases outside the gene matches. The germline V gene encodes CDR1 SGHRS and CDR2 YFSETQ. CDR3 protein: CASFSGGGDTQYF. The CDR3 coding sequence is TGCGCCAGCTTTAGCGGGGGCGGGGATACGCAGTATTTT.

This clone was detected a few times. This chain connects TRBV6-5 to TRBJ2-5, with D maybe TRBD2 (7 bases). CDR1 is MNHEY and CDR2 is SVGAGI in the germline V gene. V lost 0 bases and J 4 bases, leaving 15 bases between the germline ends. The CDR3 totals 16 residues. The CDR3 sequence: CASSYSELGGAETQYF. The CDR3 nucleotides read TGTGCCAGCAGTTACTCGGAGTTAGGGGGGGCAGAGACCCAGTACTTC.

The chain carries TRBV5-1 and TRBJ2-2; possible D gene TRBD1, 6 bases. V was pared by 4 bases and J by 0 bases, with 10 bases between. The CDR3 is 15 residues long. The germline gives CDR1 SGHRS, CDR2 YFSETQ. CDR3 amino acids: CASSQDSPNTGELFF. For the CDR3, the DNA is TGCGCCAGCAGCCAGGACAGCCCGAACACCGGGGAGCTGTTTTTT.

This clone was recorded a few times. CDR3 in amino acids: CASSGDTEAFF. DNA of the CDR3: TGTGCTAGTTCGGGTGACACTGAAGCTTTCTTT. The V gene is TRBV12-5, the J gene TRBJ1-1; unclear D gene. V shed 8 bases and J shed 3 bases, with 7 bases lying between them. This CDR3 spans 11 amino acids. Per the germline V gene, CDR1 is LGHNT and CDR2 is FRNRAP.

The chain is built from TRBV14 and TRBJ1-1; TRBD1 matches at 8 bases. Germline V CDR1 and CDR2: SGHDN, FVKESK. The CDR3 is 16 amino acids. Trimming removed 0 bases from V and 4 bases from J; junction bases left unmatched: 7. The DNA for the CDR3 is TGTGCCAGCAGCCAAGATCTCCTGACAGGGGCCACTGAAGCTTTCTTT. Amino acids: CASSQDLLTGATEAFF.

This clone was found a few times. The V gene is TRBV2, the J gene TRBJ2-7; TRBD1 matches at 8 bases. The CDR3 length is 14 residues. V lost 6 bases and J lost 7; bases outside the gene matches: 11. The V gene's germline CDR1 is SNHLY and CDR2 FYNNEI. CDR3 DNA sequence: TGTGCCAGCAGATTACAGGACAGGGCTAAGGAGCAGTACTTC. Amino acids: CASRLQDRAKEQYF.

V gene TRBV19 combines with J gene TRBJ1-5; 8 bases match TRBD1. J lost 7 bases, V lost 5 bases, and 10 bases had no gene match. CDR3 length equals 15 residues. Germline V gene lookup returns CDR1 LNHDA and CDR2 SQIVND (reference sequence). CDR3 nucleotides: TGTGCCAGTAGTGAACGGACAGGGATAGGGCAGCCCCAGCATTTT. Translated, it gives CASSERTGIGQPQHF.